This T cell receptor beta chain emerged from a study of T cells in Graves' hyperthyroidism and ophthalmopathy. Findings of the study overall: The model anticipated ophthalmopathy a median around 6 months pre-onset.

RNA transcripts served as the template for amplifying TCR beta CDR3 regions. First-round RT-PCR with HTBI primers amplified the TCR CDR3 region. TCRdb passed the multiplex PCR reads through MiXCR, listing each CDR3 protein once. This sample has 480,000 or so distinct CDR3 sequences, with approximately 15% found just once. There are a few counts of this clonotype. Its antigen is undetermined. V shed 6 bases and J 2 bases; nucleotides not matched to a gene: 9. There are 16 residues in the CDR3. The V gene's germline CDR1 is MNHEY and CDR2 SMNVEV (reference sequence). The source material was blood. This TCR was sampled from a woman younger than 35 with Graves' hyperthyroidism. The chain recombines TRBV27 with TRBJ2-2, with TRBD1 matching over 7 bases. The CDR3 bases are TGTGCCAGCAGCCCCCAACAGGGGTCCAACACCGGGGAGCTGTTTTTT. Its protein is CASSPQQGSNTGELFF.